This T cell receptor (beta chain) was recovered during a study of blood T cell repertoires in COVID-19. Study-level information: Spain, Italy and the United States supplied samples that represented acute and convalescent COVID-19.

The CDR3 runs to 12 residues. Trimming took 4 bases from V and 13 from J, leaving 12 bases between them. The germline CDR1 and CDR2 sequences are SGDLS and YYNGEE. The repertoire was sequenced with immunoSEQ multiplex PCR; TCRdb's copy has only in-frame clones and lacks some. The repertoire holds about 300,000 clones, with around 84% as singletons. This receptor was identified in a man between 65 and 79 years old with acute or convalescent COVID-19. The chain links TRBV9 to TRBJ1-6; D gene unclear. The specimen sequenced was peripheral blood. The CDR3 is CASSPLGYPLHF. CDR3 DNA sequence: TGTGCCAGCAGCCCCCTAGGATATCCCCTCCACTTT. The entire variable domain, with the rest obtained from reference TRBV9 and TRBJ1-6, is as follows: DSGVTQTPKHLITATGQRVTLRCSPRSGDLSVYWYQQSLDQGLQFLIQYYNGEERAKGNILERFSAQQFPDLHSELNLSSLELGDSALYFCASSPLGYPLHFGNGTRLTVT.